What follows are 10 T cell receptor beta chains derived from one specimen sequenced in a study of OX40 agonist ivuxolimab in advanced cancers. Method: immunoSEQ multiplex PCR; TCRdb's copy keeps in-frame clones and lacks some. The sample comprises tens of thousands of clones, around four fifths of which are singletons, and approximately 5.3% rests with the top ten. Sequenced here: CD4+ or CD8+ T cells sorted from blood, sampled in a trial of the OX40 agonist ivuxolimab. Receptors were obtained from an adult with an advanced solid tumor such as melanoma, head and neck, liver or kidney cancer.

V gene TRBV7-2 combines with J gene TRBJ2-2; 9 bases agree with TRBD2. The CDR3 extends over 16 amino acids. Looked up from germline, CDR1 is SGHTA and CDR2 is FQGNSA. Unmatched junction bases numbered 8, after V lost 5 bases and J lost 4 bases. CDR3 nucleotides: TGTGCCAGCAGCCGCGGCGGGGGGGCTAGCACCGGGGAGCTGTTTTTT. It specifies CASSRGGGASTGELFF.

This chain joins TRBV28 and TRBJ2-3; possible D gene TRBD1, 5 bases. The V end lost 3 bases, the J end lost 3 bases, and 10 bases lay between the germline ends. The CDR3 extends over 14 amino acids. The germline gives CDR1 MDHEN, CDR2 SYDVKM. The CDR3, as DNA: TGTGCCAGCAGTTTCTCAGGGCGGACAGATACGCAGTATTTT. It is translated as CASSFSGRTDTQYF.

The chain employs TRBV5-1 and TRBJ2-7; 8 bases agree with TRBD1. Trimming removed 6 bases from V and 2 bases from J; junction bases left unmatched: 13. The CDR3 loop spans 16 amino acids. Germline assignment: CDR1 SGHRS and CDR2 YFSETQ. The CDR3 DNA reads TGCGCCAGCAAGAAATCTGAGGGACAGGCTACCTACGAGCAGTACTTC. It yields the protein CASKKSEGQATYEQYF.

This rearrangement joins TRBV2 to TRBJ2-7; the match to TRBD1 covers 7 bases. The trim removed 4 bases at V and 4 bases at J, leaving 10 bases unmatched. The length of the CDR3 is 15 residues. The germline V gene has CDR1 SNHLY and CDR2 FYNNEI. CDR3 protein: CASSGGTAVFYEQYF. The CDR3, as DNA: TGTGCCAGCAGTGGGGGGACAGCAGTATTTTACGAGCAGTACTTC.

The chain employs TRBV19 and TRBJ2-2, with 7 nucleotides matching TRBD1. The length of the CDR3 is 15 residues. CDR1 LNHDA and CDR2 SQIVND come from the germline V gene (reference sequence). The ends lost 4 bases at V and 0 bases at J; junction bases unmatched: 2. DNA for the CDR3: TGTGCCAGTAGTAAGACAGGGCCGAACACCGGGGAGCTGTTTTTT. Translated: CASSKTGPNTGELFF.

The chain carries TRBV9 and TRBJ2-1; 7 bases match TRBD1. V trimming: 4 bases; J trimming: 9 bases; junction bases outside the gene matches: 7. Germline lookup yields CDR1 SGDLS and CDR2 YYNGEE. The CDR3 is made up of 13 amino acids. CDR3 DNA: TGTGCCAGCAGCAAAACAGGGGAAGGTGAGCAGTTCTTC. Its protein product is CASSKTGEGEQFF.

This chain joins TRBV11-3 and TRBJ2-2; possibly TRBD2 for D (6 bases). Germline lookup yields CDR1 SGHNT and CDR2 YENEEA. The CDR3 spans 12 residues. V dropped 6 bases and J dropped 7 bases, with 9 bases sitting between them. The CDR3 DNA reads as TGTGCCAGCAGGTCGGAGGGCGGGGAGCTGTTTTTT. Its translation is CASRSEGGELFF.

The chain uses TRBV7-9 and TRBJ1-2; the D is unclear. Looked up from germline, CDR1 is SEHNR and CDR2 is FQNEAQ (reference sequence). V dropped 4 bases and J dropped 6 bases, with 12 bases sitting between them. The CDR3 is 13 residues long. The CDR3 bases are TGTGCCAGCAGCTATCCCGGGAGGGATGGCTACACCTTC. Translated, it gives CASSYPGRDGYTF. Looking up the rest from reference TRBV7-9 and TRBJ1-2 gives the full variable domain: DTGVSQNPRHKITKRGQNVTFRCDPISEHNRLYWYRQTLGQGPEFLTYFQNEAQLEKSRLLSDRFSAERPKGSFSTLEIQRTEQGDSAMYLCASSYPGRDGYTFGSGTRLTVV.

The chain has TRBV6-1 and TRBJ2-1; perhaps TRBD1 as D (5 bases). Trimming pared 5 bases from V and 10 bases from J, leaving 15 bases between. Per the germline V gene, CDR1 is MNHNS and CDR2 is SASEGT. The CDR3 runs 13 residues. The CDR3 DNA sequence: TGTGCCAGCAGTAGGCAGGGATTCGGCGAGCAGTTCTTC. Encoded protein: CASSRQGFGEQFF.

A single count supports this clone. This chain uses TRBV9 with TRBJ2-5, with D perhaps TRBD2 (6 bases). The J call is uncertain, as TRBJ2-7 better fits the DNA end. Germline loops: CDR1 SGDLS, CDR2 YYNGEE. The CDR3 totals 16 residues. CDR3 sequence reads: CASSVAYSGPSYEQYF. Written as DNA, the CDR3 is TGTGCCAGCAGCGTAGCTTACAGCGGGCCCTCCTACGAGCAGTACTTC.